This is a list of T cell receptor beta chains from one sample in a study of T cell responses to AZD1222 COVID-19 vaccine. Assay: immunoSEQ multiplex PCR; the TCRdb copy retains only in-frame clones and omits some. Among roughly 80,000 clones, approximately 85% were seen once, and the ten largest hold 5%. This specimen was peripheral blood, taken on day 0 of MenACWY control vaccination. The receptors shown here come from an adult in good health. CDR3s include the opening cysteine and the closing phenylalanine or tryptophan. A D gene is named only where the DNA matches it firmly. Clone size is not always given. Where it is, it says once, few, many or a class for expanded clones.

V,D,J,size,DNA,CDR3
TRBV15,.,TRBJ2-1,.,TGTGCCACCAGCAGAGGGAGGGATGAGCAGTTCTTC,CATSRGRDEQFF
TRBV19,.,TRBJ2-3,.,TGTGCCAGTAGTATAAAACAGGGCATCACAGATACGCAGTATTTT,CASSIKQGITDTQYF
TRBV28,.,TRBJ2-5,medium-sized,TGTGCCAGCAGTCGCGGGGTAGCCTGGGAGACCCAGTACTTC,CASSRGVAWETQYF
TRBV30,.,TRBJ1-3,.,TGTGCCTGGAACGAAGGGGCTGGAAACACCATATATTTT,CAWNEGAGNTIYF
TRBV11-3,.,TRBJ2-7,medium-sized,TGTGCCAGCAGTCGAAATGTAGCGAACGAGCAGTACTTC,CASSRNVANEQYF
TRBV18,TRBD1,TRBJ1-2,.,TGTGCCAGCTCTCCAGGGGGTTCACATGGCTACACCTTC,CASSPGGSHGYTF
TRBV5-4,TRBD2,TRBJ2-3,.,TGTGCCAGCAGCCCGAGCCCCGGCGCGGGGGGCCGCACAGATACGCAGTATTTT,CASSPSPGAGGRTDTQYF
TRBV10-3,TRBD1,TRBJ2-7,once,TGTGCCTCACGACAGGGGGACTACGAGCAGTACTTC,CASRQGDYEQYF
TRBV5-4,TRBD1,TRBJ1-6,.,TGTGCCAGCAGCATCGGACAGGGGGCGAATAATTCACCCCTCCACTTT,CASSIGQGANNSPLHF
TRBV5-1,.,TRBJ2-7,once,TGCGCCAGCAGCTTGGTGATAGGGGGGCGCAACGAGCAGTACTTC,CASSLVIGGRNEQYF
TRBV6-5,.,TRBJ1-2,.,TGTGCCAGCAGACGGGACAAAGTTCGCTACACCTTC,CASRRDKVRYTF
TRBV12-3/TRBV12-4,.,TRBJ1-2,few,TGTGCCAGCAGCGCCGACAGTGCTTATGGCTACACCTTC,CASSADSAYGYTF
TRBV9,.,TRBJ1-3,.,TGTGCCAGCAGCCTTAGTTACAGTGGAAACACCATATATTTT,CASSLSYSGNTIYF
TRBV7-2,TRBD2,TRBJ2-5,.,TGTGCCAGCAGCTTAGGCGGGGGTCGCGAGACCCAGTACTTC,CASSLGGGRETQYF
TRBV9,.,TRBJ2-5,.,TGTGCCAGCAGCGTAGGTACTCAAGAGACCCAGTACTTC,CASSVGTQETQYF
TRBV5-1,.,TRBJ2-3,.,TGCGCCAGCAGCTTACGTCCAAGCACAGATACGCAGTATTTT,CASSLRPSTDTQYF
TRBV4-1,.,TRBJ2-7,.,TGCGCCAGCAGCCCCCTGGGTGACTCCTACGAGCAGTACTTC,CASSPLGDSYEQYF
TRBV27,TRBD2,TRBJ2-1,few,TGTGCCAGCAGTTCTGCGATGCGCGGGGGGAGCAATGAGCAGTTCTTC,CASSSAMRGGSNEQFF
TRBV6-6,.,TRBJ1-1,.,TGTGCCAGCACCGAATGGGGCTTAGACACTGAAGCTTTCTTT,CASTEWGLDTEAFF
TRBV7-3,.,TRBJ1-2,.,TGTGCCAGCAGCCCAGAGGGCCACACCTCTACTAAAGGCTACACCTTC,CASSPEGHTSTKGYTF
TRBV4-3,.,TRBJ1-5,.,TGCGCCAGCAGCCAAGACCCAGGGGCGGGTCAGCCCCAGCATTTT,CASSQDPGAGQPQHF
TRBV6-6,.,TRBJ2-1,once,TGTGCCAGCCTGGGGACGGTCTCCTACAATGAGCAGTTCTTC,CASLGTVSYNEQFF
TRBV14,.,TRBJ1-1,.,TGTGCCAGCAGCCAAGACCCCTTTATGGGAGCTTTCTTT,CASSQDPFMGAFF
TRBV2,.,TRBJ1-2,.,TGTGCCAGCAGCGGACGACAAGTCCTTGGCTATGGCTACACCTTC,CASSGRQVLGYGYTF
TRBV29-1,.,TRBJ1-3,.,TGCAGCGTTGCGGCGGGGTTCTCTGGAAACACCATATATTTT,CSVAAGFSGNTIYF
TRBV3-1/TRBV3-2,.,TRBJ2-4,.,TGTGCCAGCAGCCAAGATCGGGAAGGAGACATTCAGTACTTC,CASSQDREGDIQYF
TRBV4-3,.,TRBJ2-5,.,TGCGCCAGCAGCCAGACCCGGGGTAGCGGTGAGACCCAGTACTTC,CASSQTRGSGETQYF